Each of the 14 T cell receptor beta chains below was sequenced from the same sample in a study of T-cell reconstitution after alpha-beta-depleted transplantation in children. Unique molecular identifiers were incorporated into the prepared TCRbeta library. One entry per CDR3 protein, called by TCRdb with MiXCR from the PCR reads. Of 780,000 or so distinct CDR3 sequences listed, approximately 15% are singletons. Sample: PBMCs, mostly from graft donor cells, taken 360 days after TCRalphabeta/CD19-depleted stem cell transplant. The receptors here all came from a male patient between 10 and 17 years old who had a stem cell transplant for acute lymphoblastic leukemia, so the T cells may come from the graft donor.

The chain carries TRBV9 and TRBJ2-2; D is unclear. CDR1 SGDLS and CDR2 YYNGEE come from the germline V gene. V was trimmed by 3 bases and J by 7 bases, leaving 7 bases between them. The CDR3 is made up of 12 amino acids. CDR3 DNA sequence: TGTGCCAGCAGCGCTTATAGCGGGGAGCTGTTTTTT. Protein sequence: CASSAYSGELFF. Variable domain in full (rest from reference TRBV9 and TRBJ2-2): DSGVTQTPKHLITATGQRVTLRCSPRSGDLSVYWYQQSLDQGLQFLIQYYNGEERAKGNILERFSAQQFPDLHSELNLSSLELGDSALYFCASSAYSGELFFGEGSRLTVL.

The rearrangement uses TRBV5-1 and TRBJ2-7; D tentatively reads TRBD1 or TRBD2 (5 bases each). V gave up 2 bases and J gave up 4 bases, with 16 bases separating them. The CDR3 has 15 residues. Germline V gene data show CDR1 as SGHRS and CDR2 as YFSETQ. The CDR3 sequence: CASSFVSGTLYEQYF. CDR3 nucleotides: TGCGCCAGCAGCTTTGTTTCCGGGACGTTGTACGAGCAGTACTTC.

V is TRBV7-9 and J is TRBJ2-3; D is ambiguous. Trimming pared 2 bases from V and 2 bases from J, leaving 17 bases between. The CDR3 is 17 amino acids. In germline, CDR1 is SEHNR, CDR2 FQNEAQ (reference sequence). DNA for the CDR3: TGTGCCAGCAGCTTATTTGCGAGTGCGGTTTCCACAGATACGCAGTATTTT. Residues: CASSLFASAVSTDTQYF.

This clonotype was counted a few times. V usage is TRBV12-3 or TRBV12-4 and J usage is TRBJ2-1; D may correspond to TRBD1 or TRBD2 (5 bases each). The CDR3 is 15 amino acids. Trimming cost V 3 bases and J 7 bases, with 16 bases left between them. The CDR3 loop is CASSFPGTPENEQFF. The CDR3 DNA follows: TGTGCCAGCAGTTTCCCCGGGACGCCCGAGAATGAGCAGTTCTTC.

This clonotype showed up just a few times. This sequence joins TRBV12-3 or TRBV12-4 and TRBJ2-4; D call uncertain. CDR3 length: 14 amino acids. Trimming pared 5 bases from V and 7 bases from J, leaving 15 bases between. The DNA of the CDR3 is TGTGCCAGCAGTGATTCTGGACGGACCAACATTCAGTACTTC. Its protein product is CASSDSGRTNIQYF.

This clonotype appeared many times. The V gene is TRBV12-3 or TRBV12-4, the J gene TRBJ2-4; the D is unclear. V dropped 6 bases and J dropped 1 base, with 7 bases sitting between them. The CDR3 is made up of 13 amino acids. In DNA, the CDR3 is TGTGCCAGCAGGGGTTTCGCCAAAAACATTCAGTACTTC. Translated, it gives CASRGFAKNIQYF.

The sample holds many counts of this clonotype. The chain recombines TRBV7-7 with TRBJ2-3; 8 nucleotides match TRBD2. The CDR3 is 15 residues long. Germline V CDR1 and CDR2: SSHAT, FNYEAQ (reference sequence). The trim removed 3 bases at V and 4 bases at J, leaving 6 bases unmatched. In DNA form, the CDR3 reads TGTGCCAGCAGCTTGGTAGCGGGAACCGCAGATACGCAGTATTTT. Its protein product is CASSLVAGTADTQYF.

This clonotype has more than one count but fewer than ten. This rearrangement joins TRBV7-3 to TRBJ2-5; D is unresolved. The CDR3 is 13 residues long. Trimming took 4 bases from V and 1 from J, leaving 7 bases between them. The germline CDR1 and CDR2 sequences are SGHTA and FQGTGA. The CDR3 sequence: CASSSLAQETQYF. CDR3 nucleotides: TGTGCCAGCAGCTCCCTGGCCCAAGAGACCCAGTACTTC.

This clonotype occurred many times. The J gene is TRBJ2-3, the V gene TRBV24-1; 7 bases fit TRBD2. Trimming at V came to 4 bases and at J to 4 bases, leaving 7 bases not matched to a gene. The CDR3 has 15 amino acids. In germline, CDR1 is KGHDR, CDR2 SFDVKD. The CDR3 is CATSETGRGADTQYF. The CDR3, as DNA: TGTGCCACCAGTGAAACGGGGAGGGGTGCAGATACGCAGTATTTT.

This clonotype has just a few counts. The V gene is TRBV7-2, the J gene TRBJ2-3; possible D gene TRBD2, 6 bases. V was cut by 0 bases and J by 0 bases, with 13 bases left in between. CDR1 is SGHTA, CDR2 FQGNSA, per germline. The CDR3 is 17 residues long. The CDR3 here is CASSLAPSEPSTDTQYF. CDR3 DNA: TGTGCCAGCAGCTTAGCCCCTAGCGAACCTAGCACAGATACGCAGTATTTT. The complete variable domain, with remaining parts taken from reference TRBV7-2 and TRBJ2-3, reads GAGVSQSPSNKVTEKGKDVELRCDPISGHTALYWYRQSLGQGLEFLIYFQGNSAPDKSGLPSDRFSAERTGGSVSTLTIQRTQQEDSAVYLCASSLAPSEPSTDTQYFGPGTRLTVL.

This clonotype came up many times. The rearrangement joins TRBV12-3 or TRBV12-4 to TRBJ1-5; D perhaps matches TRBD1 (6 bases). The CDR3 runs to 14 residues. Deletions cut 6 bases from V and 5 bases from J, with 14 bases between. The CDR3: CASRKGGAHQPQHF. CDR3 DNA: TGTGCCAGCAGGAAAGGGGGGGCCCATCAGCCCCAGCATTTT.

Comment on this clonotype: Its ends do not fully match the called genes, so a read error is possible. The J gene is TRBJ2-7, the V gene TRBV6-1; the D gene is possibly TRBD2 (5 bases). The CDR3 consists of 13 residues. Germline V CDR1 and CDR2: MNHNS, SASEGT. CDR3 loop: CASTPPGSYEEYF. The CDR3 DNA reads TGTGCCAGCACCCCCCCGGGATCATACGAGGAGTACTTC.

The rearrangement uses TRBV18 and TRBJ1-4, with D maybe TRBD1 (6 bases). Deletions cut 3 bases from V and 7 bases from J, with 21 bases between. Germline V gene lookup returns CDR1 KGHSH and CDR2 LQKENI. This CDR3 is built from 17 residues. DNA of the CDR3: TGTGCCAGCTCACCTCAAACGAGAGGGGGACTGGGTGAAAAACTGTTTTTT. Encoded protein: CASSPQTRGGLGEKLFF. The full variable domain, completed using reference TRBV18 and TRBJ1-4, is NAGVMQNPRHLVRRRGQEARLRCSPMKGHSHVYWYRQLPEEGLKFMVYLQKENIIDESGMPKERFSAEFPKEGPSILRIQQVVRGDSAAYFCASSPQTRGGLGEKLFFGSGTQLSVL.

Only a few counts were recorded for this clonotype. The chain uses TRBV5-1 and TRBJ2-5; 10 bases align to TRBD2. The CDR3 spans 15 residues. Trimming at V came to 2 bases and at J to 3 bases, leaving 4 bases not matched to a gene. Germline V gives CDR1 SGHRS, CDR2 YFSETQ. The CDR3 spells CASSFMSGREETQYF. The DNA for the CDR3 is TGCGCCAGCAGCTTCATGAGCGGGAGGGAAGAGACCCAGTACTTC.